This is a list of T cell receptor beta chains from one sample in a study of T cell responses to AZD1222 COVID-19 vaccine. The table came from immunoSEQ multiplex PCR; TCRdb's copy has only in-frame clones and leaves some out. Here the sample spans some 97,000 clones, around 90% being singletons. The source was peripheral blood, collected on day 0 of AZD1222 vaccination. The source is an adult in good health. Both conserved end residues are part of each CDR3. Each record gives: CDR3 protein, CDR3 DNA, D gene, J gene, clone size, V gene. The D gene is left open where the match is weak. The size entry is marked missing in some rows and otherwise reads once, few, many or a size class.

CDR3 protein: CSVDTRGGFMNTEAFF; CDR3 DNA: TGCAGCGTTGATACCCGAGGGGGGTTCATGAACACTGAAGCTTTCTTT; D gene: -; J gene: TRBJ1-1; clone size: -; V gene: TRBV29-1
CDR3 protein: CASSLGTAGSSYNEQFF; CDR3 DNA: TGTGCCAGCAGCTTAGGAACGGCGGGTAGCTCCTACAATGAGCAGTTCTTC; D gene: -; J gene: TRBJ2-1; clone size: -; V gene: TRBV7-2
CDR3 protein: CASSLDRFNYGYTF; CDR3 DNA: TGTGCCAGCTCACTGGACAGGTTTAACTATGGCTACACCTTC; D gene: TRBD1; J gene: TRBJ1-2; clone size: -; V gene: TRBV18
CDR3 protein: CASSSWSAEAFF; CDR3 DNA: TGTGCCAGCAGCAGTTGGAGCGCTGAAGCTTTCTTT; D gene: -; J gene: TRBJ1-1; clone size: -; V gene: TRBV28
CDR3 protein: CASSEASDTSYEQYF; CDR3 DNA: TGTGCCAGCAGTGAAGCTTCGGACACCTCCTACGAGCAGTACTTC; D gene: -; J gene: TRBJ2-7; clone size: -; V gene: TRBV6-1
CDR3 protein: CATHGTESYEQYF; CDR3 DNA: TGTGCCACCCATGGGACAGAGTCCTACGAGCAGTACTTC; D gene: TRBD1; J gene: TRBJ2-7; clone size: -; V gene: TRBV28
CDR3 protein: CASSYTGPGNYGYTF; CDR3 DNA: TGTGCCAGCAGTTACACGGGGCCGGGAAACTATGGCTACACCTTC; D gene: -; J gene: TRBJ1-2; clone size: -; V gene: TRBV6-6
CDR3 protein: CAIQDREETQYF; CDR3 DNA: TGTGCCATCCAGGACAGGGAAGAGACCCAGTACTTC; D gene: TRBD1; J gene: TRBJ2-5; clone size: -; V gene: TRBV10-3
CDR3 protein: CASHSGRAQGADTQYF; CDR3 DNA: TGTGCCAGTCATAGCGGGAGGGCCCAAGGGGCAGATACGCAGTATTTT; D gene: TRBD2; J gene: TRBJ2-3; clone size: -; V gene: TRBV6-4
CDR3 protein: CASSPPVRSAYEQYF; CDR3 DNA: TGTGCCAGCTCACCACCGGTAAGGAGCGCCTACGAGCAGTACTTC; D gene: -; J gene: TRBJ2-7; clone size: -; V gene: TRBV18
CDR3 protein: CASKQGDYGYTF; CDR3 DNA: TGTGCCAGCAAACAGGGGGACTATGGCTACACCTTC; D gene: TRBD1; J gene: TRBJ1-2; clone size: once; V gene: TRBV2